These 5 T cell receptor beta chains were sequenced from one sample in a study of blood T cell repertoires in COVID-19. Clones were sequenced by immunoSEQ multiplex PCR, and TCRdb holds only the in-frame ones, with some missing. The table lists over 200,000 clones, approximately 82% of them singletons. The sequencing input was peripheral blood. These receptors all stem from a man in his forties with active or convalescent COVID-19.

In its sample, this clone was seen a few times. The rearrangement uses TRBV20-1 and TRBJ1-4; a possible D gene is TRBD1 (5 bases). The germline V gene encodes CDR1 DFQATT and CDR2 SNEGSKA (reference sequence). Trimming pared 3 bases from V and 8 bases from J, leaving 13 bases between. The CDR3 is 13 residues long. The CDR3: CSASVRVGEKLFF. The DNA for the CDR3 is TGCAGTGCTAGTGTCAGGGTAGGGGAAAAACTGTTTTTT.

The chain joins TRBV20-1 to TRBJ2-1; the match to TRBD2 covers 9 bases. Germline values: CDR1 DFQATT, CDR2 SNEGSKA (reference sequence). This CDR3 is 14 amino acids long. Trimming at V came to 3 bases and at J to 6 bases, leaving 6 bases not matched to a gene. The CDR3 region is CSASLGLASNEQFF. In DNA form, the CDR3 reads TGCAGTGCTAGTTTGGGACTAGCATCCAATGAGCAGTTCTTC.

The genes are TRBV4-3 and TRBJ2-2; D is ambiguous. CDR1 is LGHNA, CDR2 YSLEER, per germline. Trimming left V 3 bases short and J 4 bases short, with 9 bases between. This CDR3 contains 14 residues. CDR3 nucleotide sequence: TGCGCCAGCAGCCATGGTTTGCGCACCGGGGAGCTGTTTTTT. Encoded protein: CASSHGLRTGELFF.

In its sample, this clone was seen a few times. The rearrangement joins TRBV25-1 to TRBJ1-3, with 10 bases aligning to TRBD1. The ends lost 4 bases at V and 3 bases at J; junction bases unmatched: 6. The germline V gene has CDR1 MGHDK and CDR2 SYGVNS. This CDR3 region has 16 residues. The CDR3 nucleotides read TGTGCCAGCAGTGCCCCCGGACAGGGGGATGGAAACACCATATATTTT. This codes for CASSAPGQGDGNTIYF.

This chain joins TRBV2 and TRBJ2-3; 11 nucleotides line up with TRBD2. This CDR3 region has 16 residues. Trimming removed 7 bases from V and 2 bases from J; junction bases left unmatched: 8. Germline CDR1 SNHLY, CDR2 FYNNEI. In nucleotides, the CDR3 is TGTGCCAGCACCAGAGTAGCGGGGGGGGCCACAGATACGCAGTATTTT. It translates to CASTRVAGGATDTQYF.